These 25 T cell receptor beta chains came from one sample sequenced in a study of shared clonotypes between healthy human individuals. This table comes from immunoSEQ multiplex PCR, and its TCRdb copy is limited to in-frame clones, with some not included. The table includes about 770,000 clones, about two thirds detected once. Sequences were obtained from memory CD4+ T cells sorted from blood. Subset specified: CD45RA-negative fraction. The source is a woman between 25 and 40 years old in good health.

CDR3 nucleotides: TGTGCCACCAGCTTCCCAGGGGGGACAGGGGGTCAAAGGAAGACCCAGTACTTC. It translates to CATSFPGGTGGQRKTQYF. This rearrangement joins TRBV15 to TRBJ2-5; 11 bases agree with TRBD1. The CDR3 consists of 18 residues. Germline loops: CDR1 LNHNV, CDR2 YYDKDF (reference sequence). The V gene end was trimmed by 5 bases and the J gene end by 6 bases; junction bases not matched to a gene: 17. Filled out from reference TRBV15 and TRBJ2-5, the complete variable domain reads DAMVIQNPRYQVTQFGKPVTLSCSQTLNHNVMYWYQQKSSQAPKLLFHYYDKDFNNEADTPDNFQSRRPNTSFCFLDIRSPGLGDTAMYLCATSFPGGTGGQRKTQYFGPGTRLLVL.

V usage is TRBV4-1 and J usage is TRBJ1-3; D not resolved. CDR3 size: 15 residues. Germline V gene data show CDR1 as MGHRA and CDR2 as YSYEKL. V shed 1 base and J shed 0 bases, with 7 bases lying between them. The CDR3 is CASSQVPGSGNTIYF. The CDR3 nucleotides read TGCGCCAGCAGCCAAGTCCCAGGCTCTGGAAACACCATATATTTT.

J is TRBJ2-3 and V is TRBV27; a possible D gene is TRBD2 (6 bases). The CDR3 has 14 amino acids. CDR1 and CDR2 (germline): MNHEY, SMNVEV (reference sequence). Trimming cost V 6 bases and J 5 bases, with 15 bases left between them. CDR3 nucleotide sequence: TGTGCCAGCAGACCAAGGACTATCGGAGATACGCAGTATTTT. Protein: CASRPRTIGDTQYF.

This clone was found a few times. V and J are TRBV6-5 and TRBJ2-6; no reliable D call. This CDR3 region has 15 residues. CDR1 is MNHEY, CDR2 SVGAGI, per germline. V was pared by 4 bases and J by 0 bases, with 7 bases between. Here the CDR3 DNA reads TGTGCCAGCAGTTCAATCTACTCTGGGGCCAACGTCCTGACTTTC. It translates to CASSSIYSGANVLTF.

The V call is TRBV7-9, the J call TRBJ1-1, with 7 bases aligning to TRBD1. The V segment lost 1 base and the J segment 6 bases; nucleotides outside the gene matches: 5. This CDR3 is built from 14 residues. Per the germline V gene, CDR1 is SEHNR and CDR2 is FQNEAQ (reference sequence). The CDR3 reads CASSLGDRGPEAFF. The CDR3 DNA is TGTGCCAGCAGCTTAGGGGACAGAGGCCCTGAAGCTTTCTTT.

The chain couples TRBV28 to TRBJ1-3, with D tentatively TRBD1 (5 bases). Germline V gene sequence: CDR1 MDHEN, CDR2 SYDVKM. Trimming took 5 bases from V and 0 from J, leaving 11 bases between them. The length of the CDR3 is 15 residues. CDR3 in amino acids: CASSHRDGSGNTIYF. In DNA form, the CDR3 reads TGTGCCAGCAGTCACCGGGACGGCTCTGGAAACACCATATATTTT.

J is TRBJ2-2 and V is TRBV28; TRBD1 matches 8 bases. CDR1 and CDR2 from the germline V gene are MDHEN and SYDVKM. The CDR3 extends over 18 amino acids. With 2 bases clipped from V and 3 bases from J, the junction kept 11 bases outside the gene matches. The CDR3 reads CASSLQTGVGWDTGELFF. CDR3 in DNA: TGTGCCAGCAGTTTACAGACAGGGGTTGGATGGGACACCGGGGAGCTGTTTTTT.

The rearrangement joins TRBV18 to TRBJ2-7; D unresolved. The V end was cut by 3 bases, the J end by 3 bases, with 12 bases between. Looked up from germline, CDR1 is KGHSH and CDR2 is LQKENI. CDR3 length: 14 amino acids. The CDR3 DNA reads TGTGCCAGCTCACCTACGACTGGAATCTACGAGCAGTACTTC. As protein: CASSPTTGIYEQYF.

This clone has a handful of counts. The chain recombines TRBV28 with TRBJ1-5; D remains unclear. The CDR3 has 14 residues. Deletions cut 7 bases from V and 4 bases from J, with 14 bases between. From germline, CDR1 is MDHEN and CDR2 SYDVKM. CDR3 nucleotides: TGTGCCAGCAAAGGTCCGGGGTGGAATCAGCCCCAGCATTTT. Translating gives CASKGPGWNQPQHF.

This clone was observed a handful of times. The genes are TRBV5-6 and TRBJ2-7; D may be TRBD1 (6 bases). The CDR3 has 15 amino acids. Trimming stripped 3 bases from V and 5 bases from J, with 18 bases between. Germline lookup yields CDR1 SGHDT and CDR2 YYEEEE. The CDR3 DNA is TGTGCCAGCAGCTGGGCCTACAGGGAATCAGACGAGCAGTACTTC. Its translation is CASSWAYRESDEQYF.

This clone is classed as medium-sized. The V call is TRBV28, the J call TRBJ1-1, with a possible D match to TRBD1 (6 bases). This CDR3 has 15 amino acids. The germline CDR1 and CDR2 sequences are MDHEN and SYDVKM. V was pared by 7 bases and J by 6 bases, with 21 bases between. The CDR3 DNA reads TGTGCCAGCACCCCGGCGGGGGGCAAACGAGCTGAAGCTTTCTTT. This translates into CASTPAGGKRAEAFF. The whole variable domain, remainder taken from reference TRBV28 and TRBJ1-1, is DVKVTQSSRYLVKRTGEKVFLECVQDMDHENMFWYRQDPGLGLRLIYFSYDVKMKEKGDIPEGYSVSREKKERFSLILESASTNQTSMYLCASTPAGGKRAEAFFGQGTRLTVV.

This clone was counted only a few times. This chain uses TRBV28 with TRBJ1-3; possibly TRBD1 for D (5 bases). CDR3 size: 14 residues. Trimming left V 7 bases short and J 4 bases short, with 14 bases between. CDR1 is MDHEN and CDR2 is SYDVKM in the germline V gene. The CDR3 sequence is CASILGAGGNTIYF. DNA for the CDR3: TGTGCCAGCATTCTAGGGGCCGGAGGAAACACCATATATTTT.

This chain connects TRBV7-8 to TRBJ2-3, with 11 bases fitting TRBD2. This CDR3 comprises 14 residues. V was clipped by 5 bases and J by 4 bases; unmatched bases: 2. From germline, CDR1 is SGHVS and CDR2 FQNEAQ. The CDR3 reads CASSPGLAADTQYF. CDR3 DNA: TGTGCCAGCAGCCCGGGACTAGCGGCAGATACGCAGTATTTT. The full variable domain, with the rest looked up from reference TRBV7-8 and TRBJ2-3, is GAGVSQSPRYKVAKRGQDVALRCDPISGHVSLFWYQQALGQGPEFLTYFQNEAQLDKSGLPSDRFFAERPEGSVSTLKIQRTQQEDSAVYLCASSPGLAADTQYFGPGTRLTVL.

This chain joins TRBV7-8 and TRBJ2-1, with unresolved D. Germline V CDR1 and CDR2: SGHVS, FQNEAQ. The CDR3 is 16 amino acids. V shed 1 base and J shed 3 bases, with 13 bases lying between them. The CDR3 loop reads CASSLEGLLSYNEQFF. CDR3 sequence (DNA): TGTGCCAGCAGCTTAGAGGGCCTCCTGAGCTACAATGAGCAGTTCTTC.

This chain connects TRBV27 to TRBJ2-1; 8 bases fit TRBD2. Germline assignment: CDR1 MNHEY and CDR2 SMNVEV (reference sequence). This CDR3 has 12 residues. Trimming took 8 bases from V and 9 from J; bases not matched to a gene: 6. The DNA for the CDR3 is TGTGCCAGCCGGAAGCGGGAGTTTGAGCAGTTCTTC. This sequence encodes CASRKREFEQFF.

This clone was detected once. The chain combines TRBV28 with TRBJ1-3; D is perhaps TRBD1 (5 bases). Germline CDR1 reads MDHEN; CDR2 reads SYDVKM. Trimming removed 8 bases at V and 0 bases at J, with 11 bases between. CDR3 length equals 14 residues. This chain's CDR3 is CASDRGVSGNTIYF. The DNA for the CDR3 is TGTGCCAGCGATCGGGGGGTCTCTGGAAACACCATATATTTT.

The chain joins TRBV18 to TRBJ1-1; 8 nucleotides match TRBD1. The CDR3 is 15 residues long. Germline CDR1 reads KGHSH; CDR2 reads LQKENI. J was trimmed by 5 bases and V by 1 base; bases with no gene match: 6. The CDR3 nucleotides are TGTGCCAGCTCACCACAAGGACAGGGACGTACTGAAGCTTTCTTT. It translates to CASSPQGQGRTEAFF.

The chain links TRBV28 to TRBJ1-2; no clear D gene. With 1 base removed from V and 3 bases from J, the gap between germline ends came to 9 bases. The CDR3 runs 14 residues. Germline CDR1 MDHEN, CDR2 SYDVKM. The CDR3: CASSLSAPDYGYTF. DNA of the CDR3: TGTGCCAGCAGTTTATCCGCGCCGGACTATGGCTACACCTTC.

The chain uses TRBV28 and TRBJ1-5; D not certain. V was shortened by 2 bases and J by 1 base, with 12 bases between the two germline ends. Germline V gene sequence: CDR1 MDHEN, CDR2 SYDVKM. CDR3 length: 16 amino acids. The CDR3 nucleotides read TGTGCCAGCAGTTTACTAGCCCGGATGAGCAATCAGCCCCAGCATTTT. Protein product: CASSLLARMSNQPQHF.

This rearrangement joins TRBV7-8 to TRBJ1-1; D is undetermined. The CDR3 totals 14 residues. Germline values: CDR1 SGHVS, CDR2 FQNEAQ. V was clipped by 4 bases and J by 0 bases, with 9 bases between them. The CDR3 region is CASSSTELNTEAFF. The CDR3 DNA is TGTGCCAGCAGCTCGACCGAATTGAACACTGAAGCTTTCTTT.

This clone was seen many times. The DNA of the CDR3 is TGTGCCAGCAGCTTGGTTAGGGCTAGCGGGAACTACGGCTACGAGCAGTACTTC. This translates into CASSLVRASGNYGYEQYF. V is TRBV5-6 and J is TRBJ2-7; 9 bases match TRBD2. The J segment lost 3 bases and the V segment lost 0 bases, leaving 13 bases of the junction unmatched. The CDR3 is made up of 18 amino acids. Germline V gene data show CDR1 as SGHDT and CDR2 as YYEEEE.

The V gene is TRBV9, the J gene TRBJ2-7; D unclear. This CDR3 is built from 15 residues. V gave up 0 bases and J gave up 2 bases, with 12 bases separating them. Germline V gene lookup returns CDR1 SGDLS and CDR2 YYNGEE. DNA of the CDR3: TGTGCCAGCAGCGTAGCCCCGGTTATGACCTACGAGCAGTACTTC. This encodes CASSVAPVMTYEQYF.

V and J are TRBV7-9 and TRBJ2-7; D remains ambiguous. The CDR3 covers 13 residues. Germline CDR1 and CDR2: SEHNR and FQNEAQ (reference sequence). V lost 3 bases to trimming and J lost 3 bases, with 9 bases between them. The CDR3 region is CASSFGQIYEQYF. The CDR3, as DNA: TGTGCCAGCAGCTTTGGGCAGATCTACGAGCAGTACTTC.

The genes are TRBV19 and TRBJ2-7, with TRBD2 as a possible D gene (6 bases). The CDR3 covers 15 residues. In germline, CDR1 is LNHDA, CDR2 SQIVND (reference sequence). V was clipped by 5 bases and J by 0 bases, with 14 bases between them. In DNA form, the CDR3 reads TGTGCCAGTAGTCCCCTTGGCGGGATCTCCTACGAGCAGTACTTC. Translation: CASSPLGGISYEQYF.

The V gene is TRBV7-2, the J gene TRBJ2-4, with 11 positions matching TRBD1. There are 14 residues in the CDR3. Germline-derived CDR1 and CDR2 are SGHTA and FQGNSA. V shed 4 bases and J 9 bases; nucleotides not matched to a gene: 5. This CDR3 reads CASSSSGTGGIQYF. CDR3 coding DNA: TGTGCCAGCAGCTCGTCCGGGACAGGGGGCATTCAGTACTTC.